One sample yielded the 31 T cell receptor beta chains listed below, sequenced in a study of cytomegalovirus exposure and HLA in healthy donors. Primers included in the PCR were 60 Vbeta and 13 Jbeta primers. Clones were read by immunoSEQ multiplex PCR, and TCRdb kept only the in-frame ones, dropping some. Among more than 150,000 clones listed, over 60% were seen once. The source material was PBMCs. All receptors come from a man aged 18-30 years in good health and CMV-seronegative.

The chain couples TRBV9 to TRBJ2-3, with 9 positions matching TRBD2. The CDR3 runs 16 residues. With 0 bases clipped from V and 1 base from J, the junction kept 3 bases outside the gene matches. The germline CDR1 and CDR2 sequences are SGDLS and YYNGEE. For the CDR3, the DNA is TGTGCCAGCAGCGTAGGGAGACTAGCGGGCACAGATACGCAGTATTTT. This gives the protein CASSVGRLAGTDTQYF.

In this sample, this clone turned up once. The gene calls are TRBV5-4 and TRBJ1-6, with D possibly being TRBD1 (6 bases). V was trimmed by 4 bases and J by 10 bases, leaving 12 bases between them. Per germline, CDR1 SGHNT and CDR2 YYREEE (reference sequence). This CDR3 spans 13 amino acids. The CDR3 nucleotides are TGTGCCAGCAGCCCTTCGGGGGGCTCACCCCTCCACTTT. Protein sequence: CASSPSGGSPLHF.

CDR3: CASSNDLSRGVEQYF. CDR3 in DNA: TGTGCCAGCAGCAACGACTTGTCTAGGGGCGTCGAGCAGTACTTC. V is TRBV7-9 and J is TRBJ2-7, with D possibly being TRBD1 (5 bases). The length of the CDR3 is 15 residues. V shed 5 bases and J shed 6 bases, with 20 bases lying between them. Germline-derived CDR1 and CDR2 are SEHNR and FQNEAQ (reference sequence).

The CDR3 here is CASSALTGGSSPLHF. CDR3 DNA sequence: TGTGCCAGCAGTGCATTGACAGGGGGCAGTTCACCCCTCCACTTT. The rearrangement uses TRBV25-1 and TRBJ1-6, with 10 nucleotides matching TRBD1. Germline CDR1 is MGHDK and CDR2 is SYGVNS. V shed 4 bases and J 9 bases; nucleotides not matched to a gene: 6. This CDR3 region has 15 residues.

CDR3 sequence (DNA): TGTGCCTGGAGTGTACTAGCGGGATATTCCTACGAGCAGTACTTC. This codes for CAWSVLAGYSYEQYF. This chain connects TRBV30 to TRBJ2-7, with TRBD2 matching 10 bases. This CDR3 has 15 residues. The V gene end was trimmed by 0 bases and the J gene end by 1 base; junction bases not matched to a gene: 3. Germline V gives CDR1 GTSNPN, CDR2 SVGIG (reference sequence).

J is TRBJ1-4 and V is TRBV5-1, with D perhaps matching TRBD1 (6 bases). Germline V lookup: CDR1 SGHRS, CDR2 YFSETQ. V was pared by 1 base and J by 3 bases, with 13 bases between. This CDR3 is built from 16 residues. DNA of the CDR3: TGCGCCAGCAGCTTGCAGGGGCTTAAGGCTAATGAAAAACTGTTTTTT. Translating it yields CASSLQGLKANEKLFF.

The V gene is TRBV29-1, the J gene TRBJ1-1, with 9 bases fitting TRBD1. Trimming at V came to 1 base and at J to 1 base, leaving 16 bases not matched to a gene. Germline assignment: CDR1 SQVTM and CDR2 ANQGSEA. The CDR3 sequence is 19 residues long. Here the CDR3 reads CSVEGGVRDRVYSNTEAFF. The CDR3 DNA is TGCAGCGTTGAAGGGGGGGTAAGGGACAGGGTGTATTCGAACACTGAAGCTTTCTTT.

J is TRBJ2-7 and V is TRBV28; 14 positions agree with TRBD2. The CDR3 is made up of 15 amino acids. The V segment lost 10 bases and the J segment 3 bases; nucleotides outside the gene matches: 8. Germline V gene sequence: CDR1 MDHEN, CDR2 SYDVKM. The chain's CDR3 is CATRGLAGVFYEQYF. CDR3 in DNA: TGTGCCACCAGGGGACTAGCGGGAGTATTCTACGAGCAGTACTTC. The full variable domain, with the rest looked up from reference TRBV28 and TRBJ2-7, is DVKVTQSSRYLVKRTGEKVFLECVQDMDHENMFWYRQDPGLGLRLIYFSYDVKMKEKGDIPEGYSVSREKKERFSLILESASTNQTSMYLCATRGLAGVFYEQYFGPGTRLTVT.

This clone was detected a few times. The rearrangement links TRBV30 to TRBJ2-3, with D perhaps TRBD1 (7 bases). The germline V gene encodes CDR1 GTSNPN and CDR2 SVGIG (reference sequence). This CDR3 spans 14 amino acids. The germline V and J ends were trimmed by 0 bases and 8 bases, with 15 bases remaining between them. Written as DNA, the CDR3 is TGTGCCTGGAGTGTACAGATGCAGGGGGGTACGCAGTATTTT. It is translated as CAWSVQMQGGTQYF.

This chain links TRBV28 with TRBJ1-5; D remains ambiguous. V lost 4 bases, J lost 7 bases, and 20 bases lay in between. The CDR3 consists of 16 residues. Germline V lookup: CDR1 MDHEN, CDR2 SYDVKM. CDR3 nucleotide sequence: TGTGCCAGCAGTTCCCTCCTAGATTCGGGTCGACAGCCCCAGCATTTT. It is translated as CASSSLLDSGRQPQHF.

This clone occurred a few times. V is TRBV7-2 and J is TRBJ2-7; TRBD2 agrees at 13 bases. CDR1 and CDR2 (germline): SGHTA, FQGNSA. The CDR3 covers 15 residues. Losses at the gene ends were 5 bases for V and 3 bases for J; bases not matched to a gene: 4. The CDR3 protein is CASSLRTSGSYEQYF. For the CDR3, the DNA is TGTGCCAGCAGCCTACGGACTAGCGGGAGCTACGAGCAGTACTTC. The complete variable domain, with remaining parts taken from reference TRBV7-2 and TRBJ2-7, reads GAGVSQSPSNKVTEKGKDVELRCDPISGHTALYWYRQSLGQGLEFLIYFQGNSAPDKSGLPSDRFSAERTGGSVSTLTIQRTQQEDSAVYLCASSLRTSGSYEQYFGPGTRLTVT.

The chain carries TRBV5-4 and TRBJ2-5; 14 bases map to TRBD2. The J call is doubtful: the DNA matches TRBJ2-7 better. Germline CDR1 and CDR2: SGHNT and YYREEE (reference sequence). The CDR3 covers 15 residues. CDR3 in DNA: TGTGCCAGCAGCTCCGGGACTAGCGGGAGTTCCGAGCAGTACTTC. Its translation: CASSSGTSGSSEQYF.

This clone showed up just a few times. The chain recombines TRBV29-1 with TRBJ2-5; 13 bases match TRBD2. The germline V gene encodes CDR1 SQVTM and CDR2 ANQGSEA. Unmatched junction bases numbered 3, after V lost 8 bases and J lost 3 bases. The CDR3 sequence is 13 residues long. CDR3: CSLGLAGKETQYF. CDR3 coding DNA: TGCAGCCTGGGACTAGCGGGAAAAGAGACCCAGTACTTC.

For this clone: The junction departs from germline at one end; a sequencing error may be responsible. The identical CDR3 is also encoded by other nucleotide sequences in the sample. The CDR3 DNA reads TGCGCCAGCAGCCCAAACCTCCGGGACAGGGCCGAGCAGTACTTC. This translates into CASSPNLRDRAEQYF. V and J are TRBV7-9 and TRBJ2-7; 9 bases match TRBD1. CDR3 length: 15 amino acids. The V gene's germline CDR1 is SEHNR and CDR2 FQNEAQ (reference sequence). The entire variable domain, with the rest obtained from reference TRBV7-9 and TRBJ2-7, is as follows: DTGVSQNPRHKITKRGQNVTFRCDPISEHNRLYWYRQTLGQGPEFLTYFQNEAQLEKSRLLSDRFSAERPKGSFSTLEIQRTEQGDSAMYLCASSPNLRDRAEQYFGPGTRLTVT.

The chain links TRBV19 to TRBJ2-7, with D possibly TRBD1 on 7 matching bases. There are 14 residues in the CDR3. Germline V gene data show CDR1 as LNHDA and CDR2 as SQIVND (reference sequence). V lost 3 bases to trimming and J lost 7 bases, with 16 bases between them. CDR3 coding DNA: TGTGCCAGTAGTATCAGGGGGGAGCCCCGGGAGCAGTACTTC. It translates to CASSIRGEPREQYF. Looking up the rest from reference TRBV19 and TRBJ2-7 gives the full variable domain: DGGITQSPKYLFRKEGQNVTLSCEQNLNHDAMYWYRQDPGQGLRLIYYSQIVNDFQKGDIAEGYSVSREKKESFPLTVTSAQKNPTAFYLCASSIRGEPREQYFGPGTRLTVT.

V gene TRBV5-1 combines with J gene TRBJ2-2; TRBD1 matches at 9 bases. With V trimmed by 0 bases and J by 7 bases, 4 bases remained unmatched. The CDR3 length is 15 residues. Germline V CDR1 and CDR2: SGHRS, YFSETQ. The CDR3: CASSLAGTGNGELFF. For the CDR3, the DNA is TGCGCCAGCAGCTTGGCCGGGACAGGGAACGGGGAGCTGTTTTTT.

The J gene is TRBJ1-6, the V gene TRBV30, with 7 bases aligning to TRBD1. Germline V CDR1 and CDR2: GTSNPN, SVGIG (reference sequence). With 2 bases clipped from V and 8 bases from J, the junction kept 6 bases outside the gene matches. This CDR3 has 14 amino acids. The CDR3 coding sequence is TGTGCCTGGAGTACTCGACAGGGTTATTCACCCCTCCACTTT. Residues: CAWSTRQGYSPLHF.

This clone was seen just once. This chain joins TRBV11-2 and TRBJ1-1, with D tentatively TRBD1 (6 bases). The germline gives CDR1 SGHAT, CDR2 FQNNGV. V was cut by 0 bases and J by 5 bases, with 13 bases left in between. This CDR3 contains 15 residues. This CDR3 reads CASSLESGVVTEAFF. Written as DNA, the CDR3 is TGTGCCAGCAGCTTAGAATCAGGGGTTGTTACTGAAGCTTTCTTT.

This chain uses TRBV28 with TRBJ1-3, with D perhaps TRBD1 (5 bases). The CDR3 covers 11 residues. V was shortened by 11 bases and J by 8 bases, with 13 bases between the two germline ends. Germline CDR1 reads MDHEN; CDR2 reads SYDVKM. CDR3 bases: TGTGCCGCCGAGGACATCGACACCATATATTTT. Translated, it gives CAAEDIDTIYF.

CDR3 coding DNA: TGTGCCAGCAGCGCACCGGGACAGGGTCTCCAGTATTTT. It translates to CASSAPGQGLQYF. This chain links TRBV5-5 with TRBJ2-3; 9 nucleotides match TRBD1. The CDR3 extends over 13 amino acids. V dropped 4 bases and J dropped 12; count of bases not matched to a gene: 9. CDR1 and CDR2 from the germline V gene are SGHKS and YYEKEE (reference sequence).

This chain's CDR3 is CASSQGVGGYTF. DNA for the CDR3: TGTGCCAGCAGCCAGGGGGTAGGGGGCTACACCTTC. The chain employs TRBV2 and TRBJ1-2; 7 bases match TRBD1. This CDR3 has 12 amino acids. With 6 bases clipped from V and 8 bases from J, the junction kept 6 bases outside the gene matches. The germline V gene encodes CDR1 SNHLY and CDR2 FYNNEI. Combining the CDR3 with reference TRBV2 and TRBJ1-2 gives the whole variable domain EPEVTQTPSHQVTQMGQEVILRCVPISNHLYFYWYRQILGQKVEFLVSFYNNEISEKSEIFDDQFSVERPDGSNFTLKIRSTKLEDSAMYFCASSQGVGGYTFGSGTRLTVV.

The rearrangement joins TRBV5-4 to TRBJ1-4; 8 bases line up with TRBD1. V lost 4 bases to trimming and J lost 4 bases; unmatched junction nucleotides: 6. The CDR3 spans 15 residues. Germline V CDR1 and CDR2: SGHNT, YYREEE (reference sequence). The CDR3: CASSAGDRLNEKLFF. In DNA, the CDR3 is TGTGCCAGCAGCGCCGGGGACAGGCTTAATGAAAAACTGTTTTTT.

V and J are TRBV6-1 and TRBJ2-3; 9 nucleotides align to TRBD2. Germline V lookup: CDR1 MNHNS, CDR2 SASEGT. The length of the CDR3 is 15 residues. V lost 10 bases to trimming and J lost 6 bases; unmatched junction nucleotides: 14. The CDR3 protein is CAIRGRREGRDTQYF. In DNA, the CDR3 is TGTGCCATCCGCGGAAGGCGGGAGGGCCGGGATACGCAGTATTTT.

V usage is TRBV11-2 and J usage is TRBJ1-2, with D possibly being TRBD1 (5 bases). Per the germline V gene, CDR1 is SGHAT and CDR2 is FQNNGV. V lost 4 bases to trimming and J lost 8 bases, with 14 bases between them. The CDR3 totals 13 residues. DNA for the CDR3: TGTGCCAGCAGCTCCAGGGTCGGATACGGCTACACCTTC. The encoded protein is CASSSRVGYGYTF.

The chain joins TRBV29-1 to TRBJ2-5; TRBD2 matches at 8 bases. The assigned J gene may be wrong: the sequence end matches TRBJ2-7 better. The germline V gene encodes CDR1 SQVTM and CDR2 ANQGSEA. This CDR3 comprises 16 residues. CDR3 DNA sequence: TGCAGCGTTCGCAACGGGGTAGCGGGAAAGCTATACGAGCAGTACTTC. This gives the protein CSVRNGVAGKLYEQYF.

J is TRBJ1-2 and V is TRBV7-3; a possible D gene is TRBD1 (6 bases). V was cut by 2 bases and J by 8 bases, with 12 bases left in between. Germline CDR1 reads SGHTA; CDR2 reads FQGTGA. The CDR3 spans 13 residues. CDR3: CASSLDRDTGYTF. The CDR3 DNA sequence: TGTGCCAGCAGCTTAGACCGGGACACCGGCTACACCTTC.

This chain connects TRBV28 to TRBJ1-1; D is undetermined. V was clipped by 2 bases and J by 4 bases, with 8 bases between them. Germline values: CDR1 MDHEN, CDR2 SYDVKM. The CDR3 has 13 amino acids. CDR3 protein: CASSLGRGTEAFF. In nucleotides, the CDR3 is TGTGCCAGCAGTTTAGGGCGGGGCACTGAAGCTTTCTTT.

This clone was observed a single time. Additional DNA sequences in this sample encode the identical CDR3. The rearrangement links TRBV6-5 to TRBJ1-6; TRBD1 agrees at 8 bases. The V and J ends lost 4 bases and 7 bases, in that order; junction bases with no gene match: 3. The CDR3 consists of 14 residues. The V gene's germline CDR1 is MNHEY and CDR2 SVGAGI. CDR3 sequence: CASSSGQGNSPLHF. The CDR3 region has the DNA TGTGCCAGCAGTTCTGGACAGGGAAATTCACCCCTCCACTTT.

This clone was found a few times. This chain connects TRBV7-3 to TRBJ1-5; 8 bases align to TRBD1. Germline V gene lookup returns CDR1 SGHTA and CDR2 FQGTGA. V lost 5 bases to trimming and J lost 3 bases; unmatched junction nucleotides: 9. The CDR3 is made up of 16 amino acids. The CDR3 region is CASSQGTGGNNQPQHF. CDR3 in DNA: TGTGCCAGCAGCCAGGGGACAGGAGGGAACAATCAGCCCCAGCATTTT.

This chain uses TRBV7-6 with TRBJ2-5; no clear D. The CDR3 loop spans 13 amino acids. Germline values: CDR1 SGHVS, CDR2 FNYEAQ. V was clipped by 4 bases and J by 7 bases, with 13 bases between them. The CDR3, as DNA: TGTGCCAGCAGCTCAGGCCTTGAAGGGACCCAGTACTTC. This encodes CASSSGLEGTQYF.

The chain has TRBV13 and TRBJ2-6; tentatively, D is TRBD1 (5 bases). Deletions cut 3 bases from V and 0 bases from J, with 12 bases between. The germline V gene has CDR1 PRHDT and CDR2 FYEKMQ (reference sequence). The CDR3 covers 17 residues. Written as DNA, the CDR3 is TGTGCCAGCAGCTTCCTTTTAGGGGACTCTGGGGCCAACGTCCTGACTTTC. Translating gives CASSFLLGDSGANVLTF.